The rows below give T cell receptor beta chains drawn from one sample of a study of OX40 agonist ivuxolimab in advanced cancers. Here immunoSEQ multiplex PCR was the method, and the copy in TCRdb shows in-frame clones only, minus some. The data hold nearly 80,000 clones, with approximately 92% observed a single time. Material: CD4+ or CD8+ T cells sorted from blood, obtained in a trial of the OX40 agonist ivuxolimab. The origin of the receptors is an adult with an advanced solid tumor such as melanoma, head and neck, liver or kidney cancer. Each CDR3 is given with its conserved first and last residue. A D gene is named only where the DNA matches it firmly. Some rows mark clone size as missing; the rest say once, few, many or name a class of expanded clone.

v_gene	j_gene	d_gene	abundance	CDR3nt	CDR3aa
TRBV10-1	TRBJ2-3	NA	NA	TGCGCCAGCAGTGTCAGGGGAGATACGCAGTATTTT	CASSVRGDTQYF
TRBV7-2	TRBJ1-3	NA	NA	TGTGCCAGCAGCTTAGGACAGCTTATCGGAAACACCATATATTTT	CASSLGQLIGNTIYF
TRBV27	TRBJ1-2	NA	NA	TGTGCCAGCAGTTTCGGCCTTAACTATGGCTACACCTTC	CASSFGLNYGYTF
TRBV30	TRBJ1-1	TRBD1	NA	TGTGCCTGTCAGGGACAGGGCGGCACTGAAGCTTTCTTT	CACQGQGGTEAFF
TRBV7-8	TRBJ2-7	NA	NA	TGTGCCAGCAGCGATGGAATACGCGAGCAGTACTTC	CASSDGIREQYF
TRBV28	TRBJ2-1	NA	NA	TGTGCCAGCACCTCGTGGGGCAGGGGGTTCTTC	CASTSWGRGFF
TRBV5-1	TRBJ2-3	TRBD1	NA	TGCGCCAGCAGCAAAGGACAGGACACAGATACGCAGTATTTT	CASSKGQDTDTQYF
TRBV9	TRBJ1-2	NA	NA	TGTGCCAGCAGCGTATTGGGGCAGGGGTATGGCTACACCTTC	CASSVLGQGYGYTF
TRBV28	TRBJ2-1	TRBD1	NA	TGTGCCAGCCGCGAAGGACCCGGGACAGGGAATGAGCAGTTCTTC	CASREGPGTGNEQFF
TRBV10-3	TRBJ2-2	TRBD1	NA	TGTGCCATCAGTGAGGCGACAGGGGCCGGGGAGCTGTTTTTT	CAISEATGAGELFF
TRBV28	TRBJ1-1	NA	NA	TGTGCCAGCAGCCCCGGGGACGGGGCGAGATATGAAGCTTTCTTT	CASSPGDGARYEAFF
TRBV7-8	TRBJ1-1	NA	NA	TGTGCCAGCAGCTTAGGTGTGGATGGGACGAACACTGAAGCTTTCTTT	CASSLGVDGTNTEAFF
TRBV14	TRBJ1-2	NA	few	TGTGCCAGCAGCCAAGTAGGGGGTAACTATGGCTACACCTTC	CASSQVGGNYGYTF
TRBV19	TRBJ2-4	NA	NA	TGTGCCAGTAGTAACTGGGACAAAATAGCCAAAAACATTCAGTACTTC	CASSNWDKIAKNIQYF
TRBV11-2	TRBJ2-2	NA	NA	TGTGCCAGCAGCTTGAATAGCAGGGGCCCCGGGGAGCTGTTTTTT	CASSLNSRGPGELFF
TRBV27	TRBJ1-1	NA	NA	TGTGCCAGCAGTTTATTGGCAGGGAGGGACACTGAAGCTTTCTTT	CASSLLAGRDTEAFF
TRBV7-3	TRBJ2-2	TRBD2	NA	TGTGCCAGCAGCTTAATGGGCGGGAGTAACACCGGGGAGCTGTTTTTT	CASSLMGGSNTGELFF
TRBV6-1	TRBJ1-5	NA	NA	TGTGCCGGTGGACAGCTCAATCAGCCCCAGCATTTT	CAGGQLNQPQHF
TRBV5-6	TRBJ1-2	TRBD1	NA	TGTGCCAGCATACCCAGGGGGCTTAACTATGGCTACACCTTC	CASIPRGLNYGYTF
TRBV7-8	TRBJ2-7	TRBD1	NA	TGTGCCAGCAGCTTAGCTTTAGGGGGATACTCGGGACAGGGGGCCTACGAGCAGTACTTC	CASSLALGGYSGQGAYEQYF
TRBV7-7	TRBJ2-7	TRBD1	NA	TGTGCTAGCAGCTCCCACAGGGGCTACGAGCAGTACTTC	CASSSHRGYEQYF
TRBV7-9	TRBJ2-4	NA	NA	TGTGCCAGCGAGTTGAGGGACATTCAGTACTTC	CASELRDIQYF
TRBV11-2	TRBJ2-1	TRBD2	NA	TGTGCCAGCAGCTGGGGACTAGCGGGAGCTGGGGAGCAGTTCTTC	CASSWGLAGAGEQFF
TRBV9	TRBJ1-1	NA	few	TGTGCCAGCAGTGCCTCGGGGAACACTGAAGCTTTCTTT	CASSASGNTEAFF
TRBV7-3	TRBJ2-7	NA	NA	TGTGCCAGCAGCTCCACTCGCCCAGACTCCTCTAGCGAGCAGTACTTC	CASSSTRPDSSSEQYF
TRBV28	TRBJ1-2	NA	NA	TGTGCCAGCAGTGACCGACCGCTCTATGGCTACACCTTC	CASSDRPLYGYTF
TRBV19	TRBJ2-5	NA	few	TGTGCCAGTAGTATGAACGGGATTGTAGAGACCCAGTACTTC	CASSMNGIVETQYF
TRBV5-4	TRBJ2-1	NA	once	TGTGCCAGCAGCTTGGTATTGGACAATGAGCAGTTCTTC	CASSLVLDNEQFF
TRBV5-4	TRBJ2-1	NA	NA	TGTGCCAGCAGCTCTCAGGTCTCGAGCAATGAGCAGTTCTTC	CASSSQVSSNEQFF
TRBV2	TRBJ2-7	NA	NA	TGTGCCAGCAGTGCCTCGCTAGGGAGCTCCTACGAGCAGTACTTC	CASSASLGSSYEQYF
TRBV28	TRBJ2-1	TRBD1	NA	TGTGCCAGCAGTGAGACAGGGCTAGACAATGAGCAGTTCTTC	CASSETGLDNEQFF
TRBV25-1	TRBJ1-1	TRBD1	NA	TGTGCCAGCAGAGTAGGACAGGGGGTCCGTGCTGAAGCTTTCTTT	CASRVGQGVRAEAFF
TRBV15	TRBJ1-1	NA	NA	TGTGCCACCAGCAGAAAAGGGTTGAACACTGAAGCTTTCTTT	CATSRKGLNTEAFF
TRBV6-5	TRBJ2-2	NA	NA	TGTGCCAGCAGCAGACCGGCCGGGGAGCTGTTTTTT	CASSRPAGELFF
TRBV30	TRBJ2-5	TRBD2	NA	TGTGCCTGGAGCTTTTTGACTAGCGGCCAAGAGACCCAGTACTTC	CAWSFLTSGQETQYF
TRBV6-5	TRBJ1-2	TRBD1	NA	TGTGCCAGCAGGAGAACGACAGGGTCGATAGATGGCTACACCTTC	CASRRTTGSIDGYTF
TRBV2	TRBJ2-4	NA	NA	TGTGCCAGCAGTGAAGACGGCCCTAGCCGGTACTTC	CASSEDGPSRYF
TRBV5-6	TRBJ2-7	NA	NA	TGTGCCAGCAGGGCCCCGGACAGCTCCTACGAGCAGTACTTC	CASRAPDSSYEQYF
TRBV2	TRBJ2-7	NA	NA	TGTGCCAGCAGTGGTCGGGGGGCAGGGGAGCAGTACTTC	CASSGRGAGEQYF
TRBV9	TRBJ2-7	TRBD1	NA	TGTGCCAGCAGCGGAAAGACAGGGGGATCCTCCTACGAGCAGTACTTC	CASSGKTGGSSYEQYF
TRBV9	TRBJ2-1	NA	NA	TGTGCCAGCAGCGTCTACGGGGTTGGTTACAATGAGCAGTTCTTC	CASSVYGVGYNEQFF
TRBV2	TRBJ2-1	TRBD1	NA	TGTGCCAGCAGTGGCGACAGGGATAATGAGCAGTTCTTC	CASSGDRDNEQFF
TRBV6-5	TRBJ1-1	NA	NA	TGTGCCACCCCGGGACTTTCCAAGGGGGACACTGAAGCTTTCTTT	CATPGLSKGDTEAFF
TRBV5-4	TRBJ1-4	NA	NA	TGTGCCAGCAGCTACCGGGCCCGACCTGAAAAACTGTTTTTT	CASSYRARPEKLFF
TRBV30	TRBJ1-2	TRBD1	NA	TGTGCCTGGAGTGTAAGGGGGCGAGACCATGGCTACACCTTC	CAWSVRGRDHGYTF
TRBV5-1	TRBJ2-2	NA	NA	TGCGCCAGCAGCTTGGGAAAAACCGGGGAGCTGTTTTTT	CASSLGKTGELFF
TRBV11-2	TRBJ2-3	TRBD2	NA	TGTGCCAGCAGACGACTAGCGGGAGGTCTCCGAGATACGCAGTATTTT	CASRRLAGGLRDTQYF
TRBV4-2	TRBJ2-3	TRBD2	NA	TGTGCCAGCAGCTCCAGCGGGAGTTACAGTACAGATACGCAGTATTTT	CASSSSGSYSTDTQYF
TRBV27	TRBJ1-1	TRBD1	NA	TGTGCCAGCAGAAAGGGGGCGGATATGAACACTGAAGCTTTCTTT	CASRKGADMNTEAFF
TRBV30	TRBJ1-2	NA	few	TGTGCCTGGTCGACGGTTGGCTACACCTTC	CAWSTVGYTF
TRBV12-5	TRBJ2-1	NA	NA	TGTGCTAGTAGGGGGAGTCAATCGTACAATGAGCAGTTCTTC	CASRGSQSYNEQFF
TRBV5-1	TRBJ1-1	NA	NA	TGCGCCAGCAGCTTTGAAGTGAACACTGAAGCTTTCTTT	CASSFEVNTEAFF
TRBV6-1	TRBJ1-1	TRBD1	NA	TGTGCCAGCAGCCGAACAGGGGGGAATACTGAAGCTTTCTTT	CASSRTGGNTEAFF
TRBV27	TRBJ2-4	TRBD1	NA	TGTGCCAGCAGTCTGACAGGGAAAAACATTCAGTACTTC	CASSLTGKNIQYF
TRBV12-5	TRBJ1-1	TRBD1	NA	TGTGCTAGTGGTTTCACACAAAAGGACAGGGGGCTCGTGAACACTGAAGCTTTCTTT	CASGFTQKDRGLVNTEAFF